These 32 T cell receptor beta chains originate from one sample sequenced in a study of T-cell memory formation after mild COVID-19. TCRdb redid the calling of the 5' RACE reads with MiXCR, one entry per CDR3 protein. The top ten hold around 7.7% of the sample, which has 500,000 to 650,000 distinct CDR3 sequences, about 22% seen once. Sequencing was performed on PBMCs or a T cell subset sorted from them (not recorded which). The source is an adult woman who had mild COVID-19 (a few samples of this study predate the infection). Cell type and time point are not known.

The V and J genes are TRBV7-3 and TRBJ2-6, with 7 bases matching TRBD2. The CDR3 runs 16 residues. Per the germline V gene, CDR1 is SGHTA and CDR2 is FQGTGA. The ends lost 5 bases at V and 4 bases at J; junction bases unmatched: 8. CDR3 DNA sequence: TGTGCCAGCAGCCCGGGACTACCGCCGGGGGCCAACGTCCTGACTTTC. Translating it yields CASSPGLPPGANVLTF.

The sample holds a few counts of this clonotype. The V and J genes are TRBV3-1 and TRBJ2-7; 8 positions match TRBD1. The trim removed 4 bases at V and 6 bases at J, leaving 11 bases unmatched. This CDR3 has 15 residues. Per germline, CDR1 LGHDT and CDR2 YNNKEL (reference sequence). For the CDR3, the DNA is TGTGCCAGCAGCCCAGGGGGACAGGCGGCCGGCGAGCAGTACTTC. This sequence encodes CASSPGGQAAGEQYF.

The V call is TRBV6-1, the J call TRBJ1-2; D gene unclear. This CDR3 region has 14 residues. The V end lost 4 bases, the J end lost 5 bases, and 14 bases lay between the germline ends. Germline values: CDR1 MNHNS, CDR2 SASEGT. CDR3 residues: CASSAGSGPYGYTF. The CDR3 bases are TGTGCCAGCAGTGCGGGGTCGGGTCCGTATGGCTACACCTTC.

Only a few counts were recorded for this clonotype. This CDR3 reads CASSDRVFTDTQYF. Written as DNA, the CDR3 is TGTGCCAGCAGTGACAGGGTGTTCACAGATACGCAGTATTTT. V gene TRBV6-4 combines with J gene TRBJ2-3; D not resolved. Per the germline V gene, CDR1 is MRHNA and CDR2 is SNTAGT. CDR3 length equals 14 residues. V lost 2 bases and J 2 bases, leaving 8 bases between the germline ends.

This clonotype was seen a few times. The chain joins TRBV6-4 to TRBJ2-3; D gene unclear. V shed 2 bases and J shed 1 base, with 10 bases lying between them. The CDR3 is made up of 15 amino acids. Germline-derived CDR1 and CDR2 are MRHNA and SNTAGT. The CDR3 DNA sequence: TGTGCCAGCAGTGACCCAAAAAGGGGCACAGATACGCAGTATTTT. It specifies CASSDPKRGTDTQYF.

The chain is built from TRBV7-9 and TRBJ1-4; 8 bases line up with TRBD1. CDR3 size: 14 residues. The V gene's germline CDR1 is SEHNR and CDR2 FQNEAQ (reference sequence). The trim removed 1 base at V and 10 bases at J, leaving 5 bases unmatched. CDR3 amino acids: CASSLDRGSGKLFF. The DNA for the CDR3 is TGTGCCAGCAGCTTAGACAGGGGGAGCGGAAAACTGTTTTTT.

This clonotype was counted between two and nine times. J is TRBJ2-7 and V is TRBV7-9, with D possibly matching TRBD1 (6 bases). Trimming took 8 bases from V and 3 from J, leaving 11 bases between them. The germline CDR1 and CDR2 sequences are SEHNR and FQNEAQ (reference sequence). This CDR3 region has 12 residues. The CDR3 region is CASGKQGYEQYF. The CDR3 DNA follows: TGTGCCAGCGGGAAACAGGGCTACGAGCAGTACTTC.

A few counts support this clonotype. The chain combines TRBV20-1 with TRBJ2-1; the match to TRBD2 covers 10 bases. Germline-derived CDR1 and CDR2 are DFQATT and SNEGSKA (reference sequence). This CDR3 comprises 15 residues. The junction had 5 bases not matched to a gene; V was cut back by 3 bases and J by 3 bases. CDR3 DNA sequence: TGCAGTGCTAGGTCTCTAGCGGGAGTCTACAATGAGCAGTTCTTC. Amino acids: CSARSLAGVYNEQFF.

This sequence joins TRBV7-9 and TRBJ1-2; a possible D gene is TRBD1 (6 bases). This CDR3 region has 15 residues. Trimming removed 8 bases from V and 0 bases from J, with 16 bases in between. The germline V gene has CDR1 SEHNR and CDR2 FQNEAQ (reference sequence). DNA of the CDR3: TGTGCCAGCTTCAATCCGGACAGACCTAACTATGGCTACACCTTC. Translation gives CASFNPDRPNYGYTF.

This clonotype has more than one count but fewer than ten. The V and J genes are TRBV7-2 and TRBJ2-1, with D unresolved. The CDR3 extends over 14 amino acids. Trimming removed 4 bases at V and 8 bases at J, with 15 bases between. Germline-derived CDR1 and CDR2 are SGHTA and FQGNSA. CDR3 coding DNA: TGTGCCAGCAGCTCCCGACCTATCGACGATGAGCAGTTCTTC. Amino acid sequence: CASSSRPIDDEQFF.

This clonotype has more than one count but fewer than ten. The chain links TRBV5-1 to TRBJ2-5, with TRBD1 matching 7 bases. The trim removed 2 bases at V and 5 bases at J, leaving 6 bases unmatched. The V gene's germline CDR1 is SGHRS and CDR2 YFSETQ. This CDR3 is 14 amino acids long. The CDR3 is CASSFDRELETQYF. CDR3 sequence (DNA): TGCGCCAGCAGCTTTGACAGGGAGTTGGAGACCCAGTACTTC.

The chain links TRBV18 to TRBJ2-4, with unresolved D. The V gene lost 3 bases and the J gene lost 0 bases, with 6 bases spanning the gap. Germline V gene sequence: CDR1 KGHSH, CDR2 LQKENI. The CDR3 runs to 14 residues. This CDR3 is CASSPEQAKNIQYF. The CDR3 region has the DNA TGTGCCAGCTCACCTGAGCAAGCCAAAAACATTCAGTACTTC.

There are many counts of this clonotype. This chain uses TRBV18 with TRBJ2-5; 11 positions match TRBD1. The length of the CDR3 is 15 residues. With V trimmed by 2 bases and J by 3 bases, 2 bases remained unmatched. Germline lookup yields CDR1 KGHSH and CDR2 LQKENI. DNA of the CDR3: TGTGCCAGCTCACCAAGGACAGGGGGCGAAGAGACCCAGTACTTC. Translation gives CASSPRTGGEETQYF. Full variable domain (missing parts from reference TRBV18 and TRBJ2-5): NAGVMQNPRHLVRRRGQEARLRCSPMKGHSHVYWYRQLPEEGLKFMVYLQKENIIDESGMPKERFSAEFPKEGPSILRIQQVVRGDSAAYFCASSPRTGGEETQYFGPGTRLLVL.

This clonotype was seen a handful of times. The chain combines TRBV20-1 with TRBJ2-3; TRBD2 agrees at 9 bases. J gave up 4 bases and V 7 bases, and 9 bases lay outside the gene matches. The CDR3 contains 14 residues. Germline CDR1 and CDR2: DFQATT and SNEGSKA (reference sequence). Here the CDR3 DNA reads TGCAGTGTAAAGAGAGCGGGAGGAGCAGATACGCAGTATTTT. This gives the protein CSVKRAGGADTQYF.

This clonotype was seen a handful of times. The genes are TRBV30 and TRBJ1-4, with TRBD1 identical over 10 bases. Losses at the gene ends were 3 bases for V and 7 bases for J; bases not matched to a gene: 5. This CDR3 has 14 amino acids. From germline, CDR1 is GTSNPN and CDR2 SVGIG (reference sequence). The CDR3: CAWRLTGGVEKLFF. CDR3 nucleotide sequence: TGTGCCTGGAGATTGACAGGGGGCGTTGAAAAACTGTTTTTT. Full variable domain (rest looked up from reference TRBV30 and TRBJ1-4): SQTIHQWPATLVQPVGSPLSLECTVEGTSNPNLYWYRQAAGRGLQLLFYSVGIGQISSEVPQNLSASRPQDRQFILSSKKLLLSDSGFYLCAWRLTGGVEKLFFGSGTQLSVL.

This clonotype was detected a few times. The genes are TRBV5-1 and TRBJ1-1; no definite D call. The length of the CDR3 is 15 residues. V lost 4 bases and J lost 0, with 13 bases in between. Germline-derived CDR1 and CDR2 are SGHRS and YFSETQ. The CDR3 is CASSKLDFLNTEAFF. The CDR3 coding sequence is TGCGCCAGCAGCAAATTGGACTTCTTGAACACTGAAGCTTTCTTT.

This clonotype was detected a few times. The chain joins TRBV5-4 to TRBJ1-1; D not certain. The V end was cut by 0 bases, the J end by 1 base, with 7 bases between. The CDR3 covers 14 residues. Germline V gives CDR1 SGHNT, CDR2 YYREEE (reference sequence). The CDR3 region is CASSLGARNTEAFF. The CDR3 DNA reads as TGTGCCAGCAGCTTGGGGGCCCGGAACACTGAAGCTTTCTTT.

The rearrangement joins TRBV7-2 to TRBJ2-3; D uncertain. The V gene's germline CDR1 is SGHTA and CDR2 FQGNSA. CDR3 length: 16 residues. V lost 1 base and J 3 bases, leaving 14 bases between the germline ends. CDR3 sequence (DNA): TGTGCCAGCAGCTTAGAGCCGGGCCTCAGGACAGATACGCAGTATTTT. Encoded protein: CASSLEPGLRTDTQYF.

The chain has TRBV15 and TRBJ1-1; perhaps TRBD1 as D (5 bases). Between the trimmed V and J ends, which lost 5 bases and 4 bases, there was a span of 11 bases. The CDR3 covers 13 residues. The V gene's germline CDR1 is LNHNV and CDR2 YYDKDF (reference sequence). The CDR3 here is CATSGGFSTEAFF. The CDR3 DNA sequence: TGTGCCACCAGCGGGGGGTTCAGCACTGAAGCTTTCTTT.

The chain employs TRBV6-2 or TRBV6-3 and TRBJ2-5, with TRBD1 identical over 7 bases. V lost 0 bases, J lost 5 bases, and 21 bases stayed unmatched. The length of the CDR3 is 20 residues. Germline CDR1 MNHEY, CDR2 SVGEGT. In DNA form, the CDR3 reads TGTGCCAGCAGTTACTCGGTGAAAAGGGGGCCGAGGGCCCTCAGGGAGACCCAGTACTTC. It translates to CASSYSVKRGPRALRETQYF.

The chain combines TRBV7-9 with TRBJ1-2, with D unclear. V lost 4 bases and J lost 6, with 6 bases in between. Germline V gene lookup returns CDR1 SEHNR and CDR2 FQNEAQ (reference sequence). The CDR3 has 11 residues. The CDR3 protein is CASSSRDGYTF. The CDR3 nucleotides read TGTGCCAGCAGCTCCCGGGATGGCTACACCTTC.

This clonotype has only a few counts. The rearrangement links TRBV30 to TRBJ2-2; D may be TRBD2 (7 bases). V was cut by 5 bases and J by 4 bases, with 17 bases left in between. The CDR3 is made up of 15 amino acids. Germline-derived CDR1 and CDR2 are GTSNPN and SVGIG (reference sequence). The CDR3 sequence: CAWLGGGRSTGELFF. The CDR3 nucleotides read TGTGCCTGGTTGGGCGGGGGCCGGAGCACCGGGGAGCTGTTTTTT. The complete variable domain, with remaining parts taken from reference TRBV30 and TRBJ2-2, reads SQTIHQWPATLVQPVGSPLSLECTVEGTSNPNLYWYRQAAGRGLQLLFYSVGIGQISSEVPQNLSASRPQDRQFILSSKKLLLSDSGFYLCAWLGGGRSTGELFFGEGSRLTVL.

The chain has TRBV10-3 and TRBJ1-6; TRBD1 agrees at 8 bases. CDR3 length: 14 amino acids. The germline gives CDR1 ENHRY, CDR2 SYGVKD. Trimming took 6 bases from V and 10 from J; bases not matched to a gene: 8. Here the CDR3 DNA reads TGTGCCATCAGCGGGACAGGCGGGCGCTCACCCCTCCACTTT. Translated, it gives CAISGTGGRSPLHF.

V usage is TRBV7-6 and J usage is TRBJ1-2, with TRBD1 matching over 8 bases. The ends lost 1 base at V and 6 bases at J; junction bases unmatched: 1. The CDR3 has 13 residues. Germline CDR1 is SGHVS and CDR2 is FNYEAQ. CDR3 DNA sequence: TGTGCCAGCAGCTTAGACAGGGGGAATGGCTACACCTTC. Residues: CASSLDRGNGYTF. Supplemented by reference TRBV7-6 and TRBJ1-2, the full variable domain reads GAGVSQSPRYKVTKRGQDVALRCDPISGHVSLYWYRQALGQGPEFLTYFNYEAQQDKSGLPNDRFSAERPEGSISTLTIQRTEQRDSAMYRCASSLDRGNGYTFGSGTRLTVV.

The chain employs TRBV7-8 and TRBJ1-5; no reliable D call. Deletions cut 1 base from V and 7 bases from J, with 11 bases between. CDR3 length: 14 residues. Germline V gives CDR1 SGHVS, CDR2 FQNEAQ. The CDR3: CASSLVDSGQPQHF. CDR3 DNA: TGTGCCAGCAGCTTAGTGGATTCCGGACAGCCCCAGCATTTT.

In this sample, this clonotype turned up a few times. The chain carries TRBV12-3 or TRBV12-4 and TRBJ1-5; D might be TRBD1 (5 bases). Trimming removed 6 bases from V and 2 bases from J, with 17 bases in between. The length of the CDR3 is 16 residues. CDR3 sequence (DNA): TGTGCCAGCAGCCCCCCCGGAGGGGCTGGCAATCAGCCCCAGCATTTT. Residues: CASSPPGGAGNQPQHF.

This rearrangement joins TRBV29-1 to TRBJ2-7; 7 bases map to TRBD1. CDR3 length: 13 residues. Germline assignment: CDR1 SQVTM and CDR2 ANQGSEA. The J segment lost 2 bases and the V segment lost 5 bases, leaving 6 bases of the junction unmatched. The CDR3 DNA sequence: TGCAGCGTTTCCAGGGGGAGTCCCTACGAGCAGTACTTC. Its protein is CSVSRGSPYEQYF.

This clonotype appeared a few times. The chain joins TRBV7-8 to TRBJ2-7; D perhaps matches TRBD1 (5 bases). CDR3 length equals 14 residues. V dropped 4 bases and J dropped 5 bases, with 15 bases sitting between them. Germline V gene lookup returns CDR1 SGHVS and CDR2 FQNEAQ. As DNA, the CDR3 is TGTGCCAGCAGCTCAGGCCACCAGGGCCACGAGCAGTACTTC. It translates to CASSSGHQGHEQYF.

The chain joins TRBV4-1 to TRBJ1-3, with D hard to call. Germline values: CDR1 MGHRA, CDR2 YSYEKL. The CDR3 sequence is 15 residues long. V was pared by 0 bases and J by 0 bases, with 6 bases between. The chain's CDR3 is CASSQDQTSGNTIYF. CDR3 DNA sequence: TGCGCCAGCAGCCAAGATCAGACCTCTGGAAACACCATATATTTT.

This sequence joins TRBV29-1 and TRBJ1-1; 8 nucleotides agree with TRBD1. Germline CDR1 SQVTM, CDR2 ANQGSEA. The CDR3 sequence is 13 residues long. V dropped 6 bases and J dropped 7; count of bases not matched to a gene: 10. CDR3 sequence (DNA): TGCAGCGTCCTCGGACAGGGTGGGAATGAAGCTTTCTTT. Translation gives CSVLGQGGNEAFF.

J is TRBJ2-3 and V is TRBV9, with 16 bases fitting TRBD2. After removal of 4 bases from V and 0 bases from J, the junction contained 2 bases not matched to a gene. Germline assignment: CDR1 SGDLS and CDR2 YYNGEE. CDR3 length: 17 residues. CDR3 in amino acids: CASSWGLAGGSTDTQYF. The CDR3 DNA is TGTGCCAGCAGCTGGGGACTAGCGGGAGGGAGCACAGATACGCAGTATTTT.

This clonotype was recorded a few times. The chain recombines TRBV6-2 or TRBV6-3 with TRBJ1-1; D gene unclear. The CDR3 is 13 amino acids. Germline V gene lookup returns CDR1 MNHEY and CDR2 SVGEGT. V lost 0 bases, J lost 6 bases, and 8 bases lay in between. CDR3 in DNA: TGTGCCAGCAGTTACTCGAGCTCCCCTGAAGCTTTCTTT. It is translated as CASSYSSSPEAFF.